This T cell receptor beta chain was observed in a study of long-term antiretroviral therapy in people with HIV. For this clone: Its antigen is currently unknown.

The study, taken as a whole, reports: Information on adherence, resistance and therapy changes was unavailable.

Treated in the United States were all of the participants with HIV. Samples held roughly 0.95-10 million cryopreserved PBMC before DNA extraction. The immunoSEQ assay was v3.0, run at survey level. Method: immunoSEQ multiplex PCR; TCRdb's copy keeps in-frame clones and lacks some. Among 30,000 to 40,000 clones listed, about 76% were seen once. Germline-derived CDR1 and CDR2 are LNHNV and YYDKDF (reference sequence). The CDR3 sequence is 13 residues long. Trimming pared 0 bases from V and 8 bases from J, leaving 7 bases between. The TCR sequence derives from a man aged 18-30 years with HIV. This rearrangement joins TRBV15 to TRBJ1-4; the D gene is possibly TRBD1 (5 bases). This material consisted of unsorted PBMCs, taken 1.9 years after starting antiretroviral therapy. Written as DNA, the CDR3 is TGTGCCACCAGCAGAGACAGGGAGGAAAAACTGTTTTTT. Encoded protein: CATSRDREEKLFF.